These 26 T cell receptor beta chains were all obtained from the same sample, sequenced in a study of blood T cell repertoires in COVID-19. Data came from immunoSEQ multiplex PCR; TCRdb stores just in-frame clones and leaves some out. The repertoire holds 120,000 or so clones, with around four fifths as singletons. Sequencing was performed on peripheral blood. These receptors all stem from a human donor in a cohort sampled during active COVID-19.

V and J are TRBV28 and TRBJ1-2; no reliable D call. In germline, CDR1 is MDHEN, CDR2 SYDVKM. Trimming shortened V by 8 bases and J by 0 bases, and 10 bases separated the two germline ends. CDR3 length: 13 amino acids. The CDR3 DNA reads TGTGCCAGCCACCGGTCCTCTAACTATGGCTACACCTTC. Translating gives CASHRSSNYGYTF.

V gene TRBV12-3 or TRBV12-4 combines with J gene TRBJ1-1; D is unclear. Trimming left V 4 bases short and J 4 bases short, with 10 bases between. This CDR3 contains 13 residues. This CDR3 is CASSYSRPTEAFF. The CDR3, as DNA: TGTGCCAGCAGTTATTCCAGGCCCACTGAAGCTTTCTTT.

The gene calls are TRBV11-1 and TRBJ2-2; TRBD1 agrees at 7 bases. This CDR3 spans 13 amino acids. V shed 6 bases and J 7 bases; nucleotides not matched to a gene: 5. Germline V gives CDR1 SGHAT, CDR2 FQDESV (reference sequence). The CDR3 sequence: CASRTQGDGELFF. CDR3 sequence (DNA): TGTGCCAGCAGAACCCAGGGGGACGGGGAGCTGTTTTTT.

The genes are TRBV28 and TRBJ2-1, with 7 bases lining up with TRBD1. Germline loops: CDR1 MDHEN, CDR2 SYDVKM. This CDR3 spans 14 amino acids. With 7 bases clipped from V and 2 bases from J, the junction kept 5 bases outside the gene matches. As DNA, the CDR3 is TGTGCCAGCAAGGGACAGAGGGCCTACAATGAGCAGTTCTTC. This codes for CASKGQRAYNEQFF.

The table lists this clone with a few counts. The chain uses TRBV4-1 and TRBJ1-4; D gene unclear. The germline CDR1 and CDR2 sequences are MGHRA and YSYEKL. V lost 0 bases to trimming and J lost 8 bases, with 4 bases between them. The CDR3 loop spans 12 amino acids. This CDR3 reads CASSQDREKLFF. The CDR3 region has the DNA TGCGCCAGCAGCCAAGACAGGGAAAAACTGTTTTTT.

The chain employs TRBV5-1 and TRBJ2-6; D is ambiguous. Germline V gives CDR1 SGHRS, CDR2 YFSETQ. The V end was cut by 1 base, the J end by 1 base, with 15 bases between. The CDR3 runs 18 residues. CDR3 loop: CASSLILSPTSGANVLTF. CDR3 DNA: TGCGCCAGCAGCTTGATCCTGTCTCCAACATCTGGGGCCAACGTCCTGACTTTC. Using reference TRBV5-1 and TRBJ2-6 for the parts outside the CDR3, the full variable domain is KAGVTQTPRYLIKTRGQQVTLSCSPISGHRSVSWYQQTPGQGLQFLFEYFSETQRNKGNFPGRFSGRQFSNSRSEMNVSTLELGDSALYLCASSLILSPTSGANVLTFGAGSRLTVL.

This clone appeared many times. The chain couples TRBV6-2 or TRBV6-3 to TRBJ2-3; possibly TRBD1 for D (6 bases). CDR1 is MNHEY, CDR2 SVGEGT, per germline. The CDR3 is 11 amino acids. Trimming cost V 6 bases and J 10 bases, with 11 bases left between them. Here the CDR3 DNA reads TGTGCCAGCAGCACAGGGTTAGCGCAGTATTTT. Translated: CASSTGLAQYF.

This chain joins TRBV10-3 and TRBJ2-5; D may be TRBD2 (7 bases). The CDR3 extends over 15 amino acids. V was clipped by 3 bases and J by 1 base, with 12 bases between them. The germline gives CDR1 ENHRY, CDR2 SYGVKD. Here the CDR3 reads CAISEWGGPQETQYF. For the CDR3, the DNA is TGTGCCATCAGTGAATGGGGGGGGCCCCAAGAGACCCAGTACTTC.

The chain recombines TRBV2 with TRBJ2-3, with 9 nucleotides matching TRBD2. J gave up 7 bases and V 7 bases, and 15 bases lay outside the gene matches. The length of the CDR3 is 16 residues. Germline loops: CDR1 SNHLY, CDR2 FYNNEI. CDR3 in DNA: TGTGCCAGCACTCCAGGCTGGCGGGAGGGCCAGAATACGCAGTATTTT. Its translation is CASTPGWREGQNTQYF.

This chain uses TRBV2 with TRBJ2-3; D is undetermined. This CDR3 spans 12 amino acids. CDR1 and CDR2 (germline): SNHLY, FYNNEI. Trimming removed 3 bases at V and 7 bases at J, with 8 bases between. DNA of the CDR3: TGTGCCAGCAGTGACAGGTCTAATACGCAGTATTTT. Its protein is CASSDRSNTQYF. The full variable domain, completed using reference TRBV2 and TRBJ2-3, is EPEVTQTPSHQVTQMGQEVILRCVPISNHLYFYWYRQILGQKVEFLVSFYNNEISEKSEIFDDQFSVERPDGSNFTLKIRSTKLEDSAMYFCASSDRSNTQYFGPGTRLTVL.

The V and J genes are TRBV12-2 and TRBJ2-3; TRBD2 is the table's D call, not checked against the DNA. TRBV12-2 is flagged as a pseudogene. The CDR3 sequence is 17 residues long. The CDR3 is CASRLEEGGGLADTQYF. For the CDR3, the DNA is TGTGCAAGTCGCTTAGAGGAAGGGGGGGGCCTGGCAGATACGCAGTATTTT.

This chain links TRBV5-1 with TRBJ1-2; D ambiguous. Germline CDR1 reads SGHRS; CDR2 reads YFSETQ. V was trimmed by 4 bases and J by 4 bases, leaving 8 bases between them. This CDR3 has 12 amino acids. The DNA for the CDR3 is TGCGCCAGCAGCGCGGAGTCCTATGGCTACACCTTC. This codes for CASSAESYGYTF.

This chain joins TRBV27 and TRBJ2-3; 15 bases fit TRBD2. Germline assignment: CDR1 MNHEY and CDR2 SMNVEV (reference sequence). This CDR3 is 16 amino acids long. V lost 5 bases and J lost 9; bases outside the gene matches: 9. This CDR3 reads CASSRGGLAGGETQYF. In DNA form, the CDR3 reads TGTGCCAGCAGTCGCGGGGGACTAGCGGGAGGAGAAACGCAGTATTTT.

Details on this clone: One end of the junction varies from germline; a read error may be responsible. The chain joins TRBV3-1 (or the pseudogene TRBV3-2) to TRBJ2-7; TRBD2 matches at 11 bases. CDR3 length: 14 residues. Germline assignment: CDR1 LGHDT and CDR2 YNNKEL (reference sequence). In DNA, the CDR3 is TGTGCCAGCACCATAGGGACTAGCGGAGTACCTCTGCACTTC. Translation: CASTIGTSGVPLHF.

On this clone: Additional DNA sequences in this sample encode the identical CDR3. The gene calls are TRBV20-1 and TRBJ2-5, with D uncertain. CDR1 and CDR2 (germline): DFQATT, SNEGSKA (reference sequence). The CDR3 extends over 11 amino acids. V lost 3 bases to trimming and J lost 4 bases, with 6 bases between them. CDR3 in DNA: TGCAGTGCTAGCCTGGCAGAGACCCAGTACTTC. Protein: CSASLAETQYF.

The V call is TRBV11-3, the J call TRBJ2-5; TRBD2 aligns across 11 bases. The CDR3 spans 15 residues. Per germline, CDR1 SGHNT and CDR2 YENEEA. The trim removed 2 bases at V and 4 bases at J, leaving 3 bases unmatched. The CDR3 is CASSLTSGRGETQYF. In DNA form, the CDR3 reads TGTGCCAGCAGCTTAACTAGCGGGAGAGGAGAGACCCAGTACTTC.

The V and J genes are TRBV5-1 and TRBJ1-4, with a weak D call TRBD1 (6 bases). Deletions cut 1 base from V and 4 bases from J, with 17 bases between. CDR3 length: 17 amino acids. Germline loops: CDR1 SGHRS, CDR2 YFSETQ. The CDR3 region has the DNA TGCGCCAGCAGCTTGAATTCTGGACAGAAGATTAATGAAAAACTGTTTTTT. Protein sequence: CASSLNSGQKINEKLFF.

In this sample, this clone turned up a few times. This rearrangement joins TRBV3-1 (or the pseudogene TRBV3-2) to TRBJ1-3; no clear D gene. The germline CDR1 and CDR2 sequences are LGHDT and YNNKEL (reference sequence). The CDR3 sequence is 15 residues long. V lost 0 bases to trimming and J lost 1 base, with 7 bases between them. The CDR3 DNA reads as TGTGCCAGCAGCCAAGACACAGTGTCTGGAAACACCATATATTTT. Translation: CASSQDTVSGNTIYF.

CDR3 bases: TGTGCCAGCAGTATTTCTAGCGGACTCACAGATACGCAGTATTTT. It encodes CASSISSGLTDTQYF. J is TRBJ2-3 and V is TRBV28, with TRBD2 matching over 7 bases. CDR1 is MDHEN and CDR2 is SYDVKM in the germline V gene. The CDR3 covers 15 residues. Trimming removed 5 bases from V and 2 bases from J; junction bases left unmatched: 7.

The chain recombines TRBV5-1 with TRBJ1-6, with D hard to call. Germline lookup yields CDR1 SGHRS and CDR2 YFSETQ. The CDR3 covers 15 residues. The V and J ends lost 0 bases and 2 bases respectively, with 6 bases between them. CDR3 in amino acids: CASSLEGAYNSPLHF. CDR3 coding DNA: TGCGCCAGCAGCTTGGAGGGAGCCTATAATTCACCCCTCCACTTT.

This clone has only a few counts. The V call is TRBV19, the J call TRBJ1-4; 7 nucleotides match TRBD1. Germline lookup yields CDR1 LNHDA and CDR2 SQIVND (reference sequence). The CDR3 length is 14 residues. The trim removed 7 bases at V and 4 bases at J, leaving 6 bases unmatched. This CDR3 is CASMGTASNEKLFF. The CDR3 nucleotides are TGTGCCAGTATGGGGACAGCGAGTAATGAAAAACTGTTTTTT.

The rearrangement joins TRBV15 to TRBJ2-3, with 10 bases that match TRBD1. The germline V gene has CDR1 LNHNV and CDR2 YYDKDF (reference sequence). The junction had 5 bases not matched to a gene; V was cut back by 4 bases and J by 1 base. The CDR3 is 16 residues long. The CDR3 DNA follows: TGTGCCACCAGCATCGACAGGGGGCGAGGCACAGATACGCAGTATTTT. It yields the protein CATSIDRGRGTDTQYF.

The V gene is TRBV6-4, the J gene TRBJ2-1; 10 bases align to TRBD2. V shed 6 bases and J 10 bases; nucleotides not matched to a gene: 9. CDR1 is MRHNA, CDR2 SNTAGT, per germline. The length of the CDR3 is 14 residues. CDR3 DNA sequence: TGTGCCAGCAGCCAGCGGGGGGGCCGAGGGGAGCAGTTCTTC. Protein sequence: CASSQRGGRGEQFF.

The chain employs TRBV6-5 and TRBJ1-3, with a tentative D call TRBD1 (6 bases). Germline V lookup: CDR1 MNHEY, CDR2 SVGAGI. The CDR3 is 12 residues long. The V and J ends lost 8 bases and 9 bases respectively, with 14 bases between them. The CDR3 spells CASETGLATIYF. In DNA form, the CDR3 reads TGTGCCAGCGAAACAGGGCTGGCCACCATATATTTT.

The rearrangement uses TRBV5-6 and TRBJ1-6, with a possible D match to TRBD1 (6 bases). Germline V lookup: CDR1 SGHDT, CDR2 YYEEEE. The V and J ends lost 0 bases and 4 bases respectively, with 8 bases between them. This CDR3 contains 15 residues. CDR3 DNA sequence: TGTGCCAGCAGCTTGGAGACAGGATATAATTCACCCCTCCACTTT. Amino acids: CASSLETGYNSPLHF.

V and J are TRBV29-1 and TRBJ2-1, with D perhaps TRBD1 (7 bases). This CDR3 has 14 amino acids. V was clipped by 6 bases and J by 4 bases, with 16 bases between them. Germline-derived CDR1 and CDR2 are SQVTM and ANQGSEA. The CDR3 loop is CSVGGAQGYNEQFF. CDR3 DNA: TGCAGCGTGGGGGGTGCACAGGGGTACAATGAGCAGTTCTTC.